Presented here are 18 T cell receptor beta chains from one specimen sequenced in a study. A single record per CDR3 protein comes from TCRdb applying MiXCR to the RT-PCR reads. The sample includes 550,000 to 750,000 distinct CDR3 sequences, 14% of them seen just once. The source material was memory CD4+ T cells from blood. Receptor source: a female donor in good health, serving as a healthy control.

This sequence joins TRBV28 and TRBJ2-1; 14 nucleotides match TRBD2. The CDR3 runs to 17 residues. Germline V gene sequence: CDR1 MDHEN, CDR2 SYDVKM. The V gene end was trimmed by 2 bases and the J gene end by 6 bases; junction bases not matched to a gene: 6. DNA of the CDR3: TGTGCCAGCAGTTTACGCCGGGGACTAGCGGGAGTCAATGAGCAGTTCTTC. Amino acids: CASSLRRGLAGVNEQFF.

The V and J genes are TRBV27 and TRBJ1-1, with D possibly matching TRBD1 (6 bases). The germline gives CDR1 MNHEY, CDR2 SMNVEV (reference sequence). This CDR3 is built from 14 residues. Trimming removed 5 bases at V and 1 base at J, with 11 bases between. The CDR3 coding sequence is TGTGCCAGCAGTCCAAACAGGGAGAACACTGAAGCTTTCTTT. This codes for CASSPNRENTEAFF.

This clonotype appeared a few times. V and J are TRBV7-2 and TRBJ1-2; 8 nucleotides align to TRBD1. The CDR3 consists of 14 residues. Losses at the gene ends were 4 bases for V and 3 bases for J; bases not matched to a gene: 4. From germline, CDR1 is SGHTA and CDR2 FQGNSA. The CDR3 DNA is TGTGCCAGCAGCTCACAGACAGGGGACTATGGCTACACCTTC. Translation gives CASSSQTGDYGYTF.

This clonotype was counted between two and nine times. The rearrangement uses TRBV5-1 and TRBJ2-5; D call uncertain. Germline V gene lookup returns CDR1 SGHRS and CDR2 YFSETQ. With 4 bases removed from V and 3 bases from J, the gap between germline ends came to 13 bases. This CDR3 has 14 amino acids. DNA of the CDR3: TGCGCCAGCAGCCCCCAACAGCCCAAAGAGACCCAGTACTTC. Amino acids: CASSPQQPKETQYF.

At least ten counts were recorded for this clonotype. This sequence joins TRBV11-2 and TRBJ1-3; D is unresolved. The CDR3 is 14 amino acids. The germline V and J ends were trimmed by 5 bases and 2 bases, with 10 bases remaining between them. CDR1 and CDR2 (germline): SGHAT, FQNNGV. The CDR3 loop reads CASSRWTPGNTIYF. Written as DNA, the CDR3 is TGTGCCAGCAGCCGATGGACGCCTGGAAACACCATATATTTT.

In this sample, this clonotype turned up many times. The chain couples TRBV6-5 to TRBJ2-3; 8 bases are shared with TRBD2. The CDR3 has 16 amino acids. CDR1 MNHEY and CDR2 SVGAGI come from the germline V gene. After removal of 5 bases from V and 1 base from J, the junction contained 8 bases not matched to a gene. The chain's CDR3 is CASSETYSGGTDTQYF. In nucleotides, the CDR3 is TGTGCCAGCAGTGAGACTTATAGCGGGGGCACAGATACGCAGTATTTT.

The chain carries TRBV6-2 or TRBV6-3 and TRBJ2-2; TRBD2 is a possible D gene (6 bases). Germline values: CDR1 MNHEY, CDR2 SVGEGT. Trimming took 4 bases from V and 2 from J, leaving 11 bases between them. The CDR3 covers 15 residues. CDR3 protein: CASSSAGTNTGELFF. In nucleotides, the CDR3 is TGTGCCAGCAGTTCTGCGGGGACCAACACCGGGGAGCTGTTTTTT.

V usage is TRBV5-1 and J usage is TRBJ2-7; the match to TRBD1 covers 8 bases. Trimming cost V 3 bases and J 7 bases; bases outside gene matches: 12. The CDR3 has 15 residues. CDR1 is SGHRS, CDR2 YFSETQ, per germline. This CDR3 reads CASSSNSGGAGEQYF. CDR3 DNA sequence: TGCGCCAGCAGCTCCAATTCAGGGGGCGCCGGGGAGCAGTACTTC.

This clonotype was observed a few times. Here the CDR3 reads CSASWDGGELFF. The DNA of the CDR3 is TGCAGTGCTAGTTGGGATGGCGGGGAGCTGTTTTTT. This chain joins TRBV20-1 and TRBJ2-2; D uncertain. Deletions cut 3 bases from V and 7 bases from J, with 9 bases between. This CDR3 is built from 12 residues. The germline CDR1 and CDR2 sequences are DFQATT and SNEGSKA (reference sequence).

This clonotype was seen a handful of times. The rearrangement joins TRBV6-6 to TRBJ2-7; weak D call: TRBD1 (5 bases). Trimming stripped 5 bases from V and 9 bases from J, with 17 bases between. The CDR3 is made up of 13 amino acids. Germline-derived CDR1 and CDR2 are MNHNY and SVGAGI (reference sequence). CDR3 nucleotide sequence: TGTGCCAGCAGTCCCGACAGTTCCCCCGGGCAGTACTTC. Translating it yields CASSPDSSPGQYF.

CDR3: CASKKDRGLDQPQHF. CDR3 nucleotide sequence: TGTGCCAGCAAGAAGGACAGGGGGTTGGATCAGCCCCAGCATTTT. The chain couples TRBV7-2 to TRBJ1-5, with 10 bases aligning to TRBD1. This CDR3 spans 15 amino acids. CDR1 and CDR2 from the germline V gene are SGHTA and FQGNSA. With V trimmed by 7 bases and J by 5 bases, 8 bases remained unmatched. The variable domain in full, with the rest retrieved from reference TRBV7-2 and TRBJ1-5, is GAGVSQSPSNKVTEKGKDVELRCDPISGHTALYWYRQSLGQGLEFLIYFQGNSAPDKSGLPSDRFSAERTGGSVSTLTIQRTQQEDSAVYLCASKKDRGLDQPQHFGDGTRLSIL.

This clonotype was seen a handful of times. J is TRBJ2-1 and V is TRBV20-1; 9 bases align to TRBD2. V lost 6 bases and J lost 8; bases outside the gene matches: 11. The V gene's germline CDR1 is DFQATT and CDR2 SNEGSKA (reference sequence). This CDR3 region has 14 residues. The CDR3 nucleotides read TGCAGTGCGAAGCAGGGACTAGCAGTGGATGAGCAGTTCTTC. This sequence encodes CSAKQGLAVDEQFF.

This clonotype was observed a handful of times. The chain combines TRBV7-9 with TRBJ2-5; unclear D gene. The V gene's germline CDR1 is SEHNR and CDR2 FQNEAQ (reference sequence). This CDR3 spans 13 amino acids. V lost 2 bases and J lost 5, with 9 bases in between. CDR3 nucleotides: TGTGCCAGCAGCTTACAGCTGGGGGAGACCCAGTACTTC. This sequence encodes CASSLQLGETQYF.

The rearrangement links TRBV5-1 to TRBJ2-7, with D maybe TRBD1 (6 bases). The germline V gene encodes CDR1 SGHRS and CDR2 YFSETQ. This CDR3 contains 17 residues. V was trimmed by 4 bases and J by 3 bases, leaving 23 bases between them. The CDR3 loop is CASSMDPQGPLDYEQYF. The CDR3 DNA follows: TGCGCCAGCAGCATGGATCCCCAGGGGCCCCTTGACTACGAGCAGTACTTC. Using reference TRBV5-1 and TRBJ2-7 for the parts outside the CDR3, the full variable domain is KAGVTQTPRYLIKTRGQQVTLSCSPISGHRSVSWYQQTPGQGLQFLFEYFSETQRNKGNFPGRFSGRQFSNSRSEMNVSTLELGDSALYLCASSMDPQGPLDYEQYFGPGTRLTVT.

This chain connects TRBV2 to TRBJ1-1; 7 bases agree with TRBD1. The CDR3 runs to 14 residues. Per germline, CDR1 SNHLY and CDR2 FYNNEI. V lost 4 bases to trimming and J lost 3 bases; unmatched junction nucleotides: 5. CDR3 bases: TGTGCCAGCAGTGTCCGACAGGGCTACACTGAAGCTTTCTTT. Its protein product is CASSVRQGYTEAFF.

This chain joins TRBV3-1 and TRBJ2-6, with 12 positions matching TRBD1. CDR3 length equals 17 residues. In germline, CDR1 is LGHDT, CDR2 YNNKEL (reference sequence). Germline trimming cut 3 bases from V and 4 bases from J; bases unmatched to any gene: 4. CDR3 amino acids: CASSQGQGALGANVLTF. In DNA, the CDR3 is TGTGCCAGCAGCCAGGGACAGGGGGCGCTGGGGGCCAACGTCCTGACTTTC.

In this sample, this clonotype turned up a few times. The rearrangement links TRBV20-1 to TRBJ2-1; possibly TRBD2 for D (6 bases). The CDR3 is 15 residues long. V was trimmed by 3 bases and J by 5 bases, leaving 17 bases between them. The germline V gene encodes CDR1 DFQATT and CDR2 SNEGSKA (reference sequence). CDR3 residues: CSARRAGGADNEQFF. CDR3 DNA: TGCAGTGCTAGGCGGGCGGGCGGGGCCGACAATGAGCAGTTCTTC.

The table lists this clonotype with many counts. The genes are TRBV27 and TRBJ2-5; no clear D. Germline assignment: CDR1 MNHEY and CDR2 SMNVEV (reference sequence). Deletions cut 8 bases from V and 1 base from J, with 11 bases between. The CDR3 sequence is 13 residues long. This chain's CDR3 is CASRRTLQETQYF. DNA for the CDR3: TGTGCCAGCCGACGGACCCTCCAAGAGACCCAGTACTTC.